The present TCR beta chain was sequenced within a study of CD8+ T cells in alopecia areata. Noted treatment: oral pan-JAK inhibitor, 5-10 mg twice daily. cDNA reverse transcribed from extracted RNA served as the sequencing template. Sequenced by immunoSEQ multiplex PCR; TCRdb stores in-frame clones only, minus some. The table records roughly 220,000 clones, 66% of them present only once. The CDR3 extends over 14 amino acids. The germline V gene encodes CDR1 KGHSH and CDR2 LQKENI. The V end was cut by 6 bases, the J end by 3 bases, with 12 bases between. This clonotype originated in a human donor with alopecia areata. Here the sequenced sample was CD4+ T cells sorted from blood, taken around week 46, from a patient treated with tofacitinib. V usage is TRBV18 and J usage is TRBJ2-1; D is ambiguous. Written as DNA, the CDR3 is TGTGCCAGCTCCGAGCTCGACGGCTACAATGAGCAGTTCTTC. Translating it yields CASSELDGYNEQFF.